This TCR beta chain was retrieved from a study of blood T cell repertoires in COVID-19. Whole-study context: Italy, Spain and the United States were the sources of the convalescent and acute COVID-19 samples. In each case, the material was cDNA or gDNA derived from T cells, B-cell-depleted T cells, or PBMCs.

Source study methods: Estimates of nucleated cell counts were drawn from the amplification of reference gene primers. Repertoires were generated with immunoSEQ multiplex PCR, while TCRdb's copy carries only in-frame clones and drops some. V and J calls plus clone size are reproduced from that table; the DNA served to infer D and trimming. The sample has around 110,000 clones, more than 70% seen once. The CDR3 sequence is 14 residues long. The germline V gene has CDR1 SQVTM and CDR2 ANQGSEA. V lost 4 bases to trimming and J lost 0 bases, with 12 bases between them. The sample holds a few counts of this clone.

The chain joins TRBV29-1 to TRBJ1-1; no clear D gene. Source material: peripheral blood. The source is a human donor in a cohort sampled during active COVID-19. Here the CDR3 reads CSVVSSSMNTEAFF. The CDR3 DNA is TGCAGCGTTGTTAGCAGTTCCATGAACACTGAAGCTTTCTTT.